The subject of this entry is one T cell receptor beta chain. Clones were sequenced by immunoSEQ multiplex PCR, and TCRdb holds only the in-frame ones, with some missing. The sample has about 380,000 clones, around 93% seen once. This sample is drawn from a study of shared T cell receptors in the human thymus. V lost 4 bases and J lost 7; bases outside the gene matches: 10. The V gene's germline CDR1 is SGHDN and CDR2 FVKESK. CDR3 length equals 15 residues. The rearrangement links TRBV14 to TRBJ2-1; TRBD2 agrees at 7 bases. Sample: thymocytes. The clonotype was recovered from a human donor. CDR3 sequence: CASSPEGGSRNEQFF. CDR3 nucleotides: TGTGCCAGCAGCCCGGAAGGCGGGAGTAGGAATGAGCAGTTCTTC.